The clone carrying this T cell receptor (beta chain) showed up just a few times. Its cognate antigen is unknown. This record comes from a study of CD8 T cells in ankylosing spondylitis. Study results and limitations: Within ankylosing spondylitis blood, a TCR beta motif made up of eight highly homologous variants appeared to be characteristic. Reports say disease-linked clones showed up significantly more in matched ankylosing spondylitis synovial fluid.

Via MiXCR, TCRdb re-called the 5' RACE reads, giving one row per CDR3 protein. The table shows under 55,000 distinct CDR3 sequences, with 6.5% to 9% occurring only once. The V gene's germline CDR1 is SGHNT and CDR2 YYREEE (reference sequence). This CDR3 has 11 residues. Trimming removed 0 bases from V and 12 bases from J, with 6 bases in between. The clonotype comes from a female donor with ankylosing spondylitis or in good health (not recorded which). Sequences were obtained from blood, either unsorted or a sorted T cell fraction (not recorded which). The chain carries TRBV5-4 and TRBJ2-2, with D hard to call. DNA of the CDR3: TGTGCCAGCAGCTTGGGAGAAAAGCTGTTTTTT. Translating it yields CASSLGEKLFF.